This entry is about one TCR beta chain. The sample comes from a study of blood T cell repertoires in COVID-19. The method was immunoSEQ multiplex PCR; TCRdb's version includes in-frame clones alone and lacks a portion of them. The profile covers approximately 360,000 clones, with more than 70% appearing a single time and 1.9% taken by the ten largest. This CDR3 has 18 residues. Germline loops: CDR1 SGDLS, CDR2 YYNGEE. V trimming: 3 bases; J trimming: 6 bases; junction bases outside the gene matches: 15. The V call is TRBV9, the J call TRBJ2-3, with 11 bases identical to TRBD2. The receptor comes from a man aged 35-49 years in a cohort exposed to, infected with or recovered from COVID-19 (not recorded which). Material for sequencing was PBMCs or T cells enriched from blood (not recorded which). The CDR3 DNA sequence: TGTGCCAGCAGCGGTAGGGGGCCGACTAGCGGGATCGGGGATACGCAGTATTTT. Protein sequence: CASSGRGPTSGIGDTQYF.